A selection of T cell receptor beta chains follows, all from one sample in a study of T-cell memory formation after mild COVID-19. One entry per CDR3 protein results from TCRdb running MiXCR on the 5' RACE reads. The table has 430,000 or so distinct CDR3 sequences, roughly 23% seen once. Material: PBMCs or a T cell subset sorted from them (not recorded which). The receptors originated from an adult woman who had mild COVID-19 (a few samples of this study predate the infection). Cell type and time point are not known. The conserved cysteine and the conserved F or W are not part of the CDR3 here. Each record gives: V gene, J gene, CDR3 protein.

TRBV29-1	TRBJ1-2	SARFDRGVEYGYT
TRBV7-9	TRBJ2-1	ASSFRRVGAYNEQF
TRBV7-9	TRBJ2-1	ASSLHRTSNEQF
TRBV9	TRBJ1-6	ASSVGDRGNSPLH
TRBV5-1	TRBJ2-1	ASSSGTGGRGEQF
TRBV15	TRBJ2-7	ATSRSSDREFLLSYEQY
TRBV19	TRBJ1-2	ASSMAGTGGYGYT
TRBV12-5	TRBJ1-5	ASGLSAGNNQPQH
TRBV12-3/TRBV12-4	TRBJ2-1	ASSFGQGNEQF
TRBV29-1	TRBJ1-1	SAQYDTEAF
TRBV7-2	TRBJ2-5	ASSQDRLQETQY